This T cell receptor (beta chain) was captured in a study of blood T cells in healthy people across ages. Findings and caveats of the study: Calculation of diversity from one million T cells yielded estimates considered to be underestimates.

Peripheral blood, 9.5 to 10 milliliters per donor, was collected. Each sample yielded at least 5 micrograms of PBMC total RNA. Next came a second PCR, run for about 7 to 12 cycles, which used a sample-barcoded 5' primer along with a J-beta primer mix. MiXCR was run by TCRdb on the 5' RACE reads, yielding one entry per CDR3 protein. The data contain over 500,000 distinct CDR3 sequences, about 51% of them seen just once; the ten biggest clones take up approximately 15%. Concerning this clonotype: The antigen remains undetermined. A much larger clone lies one base from this, so it may be a read error.

The germline V gene has CDR1 SGHRS and CDR2 YFSETQ. CDR3 length: 14 residues. The sample consisted of blood. The chain carries TRBV5-1 and TRBJ2-7; D is undetermined. This clonotype originated in an elderly woman in good health. The CDR3 sequence is CTSSYEMSTYEQYF. DNA for the CDR3: TGCACCAGCAGCTACGAGATGTCGACCTACGAGCAGTACTTC.